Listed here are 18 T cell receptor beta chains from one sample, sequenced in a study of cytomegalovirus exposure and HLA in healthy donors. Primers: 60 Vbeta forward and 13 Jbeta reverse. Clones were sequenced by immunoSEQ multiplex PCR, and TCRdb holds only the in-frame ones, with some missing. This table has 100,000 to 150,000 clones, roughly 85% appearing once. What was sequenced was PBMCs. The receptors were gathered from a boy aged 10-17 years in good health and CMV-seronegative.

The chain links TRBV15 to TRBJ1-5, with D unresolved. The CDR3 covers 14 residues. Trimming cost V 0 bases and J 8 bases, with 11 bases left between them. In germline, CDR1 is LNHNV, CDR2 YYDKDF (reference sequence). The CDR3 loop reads CATSRDLGLEPQHF. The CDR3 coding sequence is TGTGCCACCAGCAGAGACCTCGGGTTGGAGCCCCAGCATTTT. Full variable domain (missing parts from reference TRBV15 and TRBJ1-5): DAMVIQNPRYQVTQFGKPVTLSCSQTLNHNVMYWYQQKSSQAPKLLFHYYDKDFNNEADTPDNFQSRRPNTSFCFLDIRSPGLGDTAMYLCATSRDLGLEPQHFGDGTRLSIL.

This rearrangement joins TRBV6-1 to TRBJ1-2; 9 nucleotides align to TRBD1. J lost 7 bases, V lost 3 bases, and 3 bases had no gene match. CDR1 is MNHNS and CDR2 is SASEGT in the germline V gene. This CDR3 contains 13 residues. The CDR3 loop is CASSERDRAGYTF. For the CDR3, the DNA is TGTGCCAGCAGTGAGCGGGACAGGGCTGGCTACACCTTC.

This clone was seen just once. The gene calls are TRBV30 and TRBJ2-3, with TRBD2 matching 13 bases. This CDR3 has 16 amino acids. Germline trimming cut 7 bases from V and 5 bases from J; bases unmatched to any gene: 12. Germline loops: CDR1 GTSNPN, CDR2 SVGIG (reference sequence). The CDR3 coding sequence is TGTGCCTCGGGCCGACTAGCGGGAGGTGAGGGAGATACGCAGTATTTT. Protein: CASGRLAGGEGDTQYF.

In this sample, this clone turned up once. The CDR3 loop reads CASSSPGQGARETQYF. The CDR3 DNA follows: TGCGCCAGCAGCTCACCGGGACAGGGGGCGAGGGAGACCCAGTACTTC. The chain is built from TRBV5-1 and TRBJ2-5, with 12 bases that match TRBD1. The CDR3 spans 16 residues. From germline, CDR1 is SGHRS and CDR2 YFSETQ. The trim removed 3 bases at V and 5 bases at J, leaving 8 bases unmatched.

The CDR3 here is CASSPDTALDNTIYF. As DNA, the CDR3 is TGTGCCAGCTCACCGGACACAGCCTTGGACAACACCATATATTTT. The genes are TRBV18 and TRBJ1-3; TRBD1 is a possible D gene (5 bases). Between the trimmed V and J ends, which lost 3 bases and 7 bases, there was a span of 16 bases. The CDR3 sequence is 15 residues long. Germline V CDR1 and CDR2: KGHSH, LQKENI. Looking up the rest from reference TRBV18 and TRBJ1-3 gives the full variable domain: NAGVMQNPRHLVRRRGQEARLRCSPMKGHSHVYWYRQLPEEGLKFMVYLQKENIIDESGMPKERFSAEFPKEGPSILRIQQVVRGDSAAYFCASSPDTALDNTIYFGEGSWLTVV.

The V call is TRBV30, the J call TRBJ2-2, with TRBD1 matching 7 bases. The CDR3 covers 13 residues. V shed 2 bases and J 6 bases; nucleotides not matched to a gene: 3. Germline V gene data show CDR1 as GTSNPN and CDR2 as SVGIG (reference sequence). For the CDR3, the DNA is TGTGCCTGGAGTTCGACAGGGCCCGGGGAGCTGTTTTTT. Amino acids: CAWSSTGPGELFF.

CDR3 in DNA: TGTGCCAGCAGCTTAGCGGGAGGGCTCGAGCAGTACTTC. Translating gives CASSLAGGLEQYF. The chain carries TRBV7-2 and TRBJ2-7; TRBD2 aligns across 7 bases. Per the germline V gene, CDR1 is SGHTA and CDR2 is FQGNSA. The CDR3 totals 13 residues. J gave up 6 bases and V 0 bases, and 2 bases lay outside the gene matches.

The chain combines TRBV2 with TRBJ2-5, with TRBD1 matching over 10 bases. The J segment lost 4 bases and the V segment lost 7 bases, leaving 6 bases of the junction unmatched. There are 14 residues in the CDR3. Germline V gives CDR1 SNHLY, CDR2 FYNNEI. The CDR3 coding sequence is TGTGCCAGCACCCGGACAGGGGGGGCAGAGACCCAGTACTTC. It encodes CASTRTGGAETQYF.

CDR3 sequence reads: CSASGQAITRGVDEQYF. CDR3 bases: TGCAGCGCGTCAGGACAGGCTATTACGAGGGGGGTCGACGAGCAGTACTTC. The V gene is TRBV29-1, the J gene TRBJ2-7; TRBD1 is a possible D gene (7 bases). The length of the CDR3 is 17 residues. Germline V gives CDR1 SQVTM, CDR2 ANQGSEA. With 7 bases removed from V and 5 bases from J, the gap between germline ends came to 30 bases.

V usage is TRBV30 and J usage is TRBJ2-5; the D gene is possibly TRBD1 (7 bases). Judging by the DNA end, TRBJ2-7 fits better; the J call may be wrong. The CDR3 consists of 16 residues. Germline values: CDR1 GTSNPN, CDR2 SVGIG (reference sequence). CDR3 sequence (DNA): TGTGCCTGGAGTGGGGACAGACCCGGGAGCGAATACGAGCAGTACTTC. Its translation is CAWSGDRPGSEYEQYF.

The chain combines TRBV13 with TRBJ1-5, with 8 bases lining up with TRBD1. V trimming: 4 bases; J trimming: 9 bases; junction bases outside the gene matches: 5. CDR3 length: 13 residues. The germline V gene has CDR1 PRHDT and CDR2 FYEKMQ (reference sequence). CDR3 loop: CASSSDREGPQHF. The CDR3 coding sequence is TGTGCCAGCAGCTCGGACAGGGAAGGGCCCCAGCATTTT.

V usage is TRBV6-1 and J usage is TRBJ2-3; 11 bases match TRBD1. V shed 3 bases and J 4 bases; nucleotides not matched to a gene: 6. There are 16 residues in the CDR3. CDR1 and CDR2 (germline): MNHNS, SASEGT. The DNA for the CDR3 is TGTGCCAGCAGTGAGACTAGGACAGGGGGCGCAGATACGCAGTATTTT. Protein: CASSETRTGGADTQYF.

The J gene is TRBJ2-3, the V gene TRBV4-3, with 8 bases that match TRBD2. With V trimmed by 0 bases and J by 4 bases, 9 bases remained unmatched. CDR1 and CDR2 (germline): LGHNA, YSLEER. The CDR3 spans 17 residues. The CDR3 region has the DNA TGCGCCAGCAGCCAAGATCGAAAGACTAGCGTCCCAGATACGCAGTATTTT. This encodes CASSQDRKTSVPDTQYF.

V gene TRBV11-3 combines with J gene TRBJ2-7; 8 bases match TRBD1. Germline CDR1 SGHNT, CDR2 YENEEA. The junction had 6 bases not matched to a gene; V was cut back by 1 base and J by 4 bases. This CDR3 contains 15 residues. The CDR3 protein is CASSLGGTGAYEQYF. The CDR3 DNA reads TGTGCCAGCAGCTTAGGAGGGACAGGTGCTTACGAGCAGTACTTC.

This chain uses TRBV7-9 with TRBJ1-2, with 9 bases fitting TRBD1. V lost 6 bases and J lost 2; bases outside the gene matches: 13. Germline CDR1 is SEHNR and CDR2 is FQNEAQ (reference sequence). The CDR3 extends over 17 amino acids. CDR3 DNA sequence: TGTGCCAGCAGAGAACAAAAGGGACAGGGTCCCAACTATGGCTACACCTTC. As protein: CASREQKGQGPNYGYTF.

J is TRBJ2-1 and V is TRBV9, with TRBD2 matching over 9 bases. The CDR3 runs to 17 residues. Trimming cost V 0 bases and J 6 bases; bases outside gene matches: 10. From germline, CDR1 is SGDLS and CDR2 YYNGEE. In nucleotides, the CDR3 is TGTGCCAGCAGCGTAGTACCTAGCGGGACACCCTTCAATGAGCAGTTCTTC. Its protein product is CASSVVPSGTPFNEQFF.

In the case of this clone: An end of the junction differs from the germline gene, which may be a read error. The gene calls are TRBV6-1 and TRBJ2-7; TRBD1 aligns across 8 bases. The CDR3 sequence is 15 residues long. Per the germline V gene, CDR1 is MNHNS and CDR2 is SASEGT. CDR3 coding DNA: TGTGCCAGCAGAGAAGCCGGGACAGGCTCCTACGAGCAGTACTTC. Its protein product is CASREAGTGSYEQYF.

As DNA, the CDR3 is TGCGCCAGCCGCATACAGGGGTCGTCGAACACTGAAGCTTTCTTT. The encoded protein is CASRIQGSSNTEAFF. The chain carries TRBV5-1 and TRBJ1-1; 7 bases align to TRBD1. With 7 bases clipped from V and 1 base from J, the junction kept 10 bases outside the gene matches. The CDR3 has 15 residues. Germline V CDR1 and CDR2: SGHRS, YFSETQ.